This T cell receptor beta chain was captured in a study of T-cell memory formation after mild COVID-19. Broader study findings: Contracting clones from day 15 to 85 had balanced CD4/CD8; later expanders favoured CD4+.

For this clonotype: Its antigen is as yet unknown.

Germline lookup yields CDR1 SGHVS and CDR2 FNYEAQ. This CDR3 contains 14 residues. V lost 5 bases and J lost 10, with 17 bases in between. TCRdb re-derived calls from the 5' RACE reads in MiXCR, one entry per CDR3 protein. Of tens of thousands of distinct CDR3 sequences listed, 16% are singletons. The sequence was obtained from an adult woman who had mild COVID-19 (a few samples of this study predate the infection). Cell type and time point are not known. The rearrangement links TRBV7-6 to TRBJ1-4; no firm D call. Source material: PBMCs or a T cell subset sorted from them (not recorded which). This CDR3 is CASSMDRDGGKLFF. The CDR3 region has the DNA TGTGCCAGCAGCATGGACCGCGACGGTGGAAAACTGTTTTTT.